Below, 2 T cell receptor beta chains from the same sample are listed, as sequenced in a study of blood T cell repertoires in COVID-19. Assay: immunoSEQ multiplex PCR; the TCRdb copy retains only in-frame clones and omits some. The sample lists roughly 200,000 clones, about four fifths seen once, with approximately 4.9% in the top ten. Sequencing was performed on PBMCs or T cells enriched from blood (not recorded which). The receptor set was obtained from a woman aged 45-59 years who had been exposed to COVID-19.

The CDR3 sequence: CASSPLILRGYTF. CDR3 nucleotides: TGTGCCAGCAGTCCCCTTATATTGAGGGGCTACACCTTC. The chain links TRBV12-3 or TRBV12-4 to TRBJ1-2; unclear D gene. The CDR3 has 13 amino acids. Trimming pared 5 bases from V and 8 bases from J, leaving 15 bases between.

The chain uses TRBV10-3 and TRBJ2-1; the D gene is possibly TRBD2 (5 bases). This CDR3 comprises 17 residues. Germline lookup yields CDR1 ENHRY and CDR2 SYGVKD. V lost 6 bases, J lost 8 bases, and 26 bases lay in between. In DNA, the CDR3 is TGTGCCATCAGCGAAAAGCCCGGGAAACCGGCCCCTGATGAGCAGTTCTTC. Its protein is CAISEKPGKPAPDEQFF.